What follows are 29 T cell receptor beta chains derived from one specimen sequenced in a study of technical replicates of blood from four donors. Method: immunoSEQ multiplex PCR; TCRdb's copy keeps in-frame clones and lacks some. The sample lists fewer than 12,000 clones; around 94% were seen once. Sample: PBMCs. Receptors were obtained from a human donor in good health.

The chain links TRBV6-1 to TRBJ2-7; unclear D gene. Germline lookup yields CDR1 MNHNS and CDR2 SASEGT. Trimming removed 7 bases at V and 7 bases at J, with 14 bases between. CDR3 length: 12 residues. The CDR3 reads CASTPSVREQYF. The DNA of the CDR3 is TGTGCCAGCACTCCCTCAGTGAGGGAGCAGTACTTC.

The chain recombines TRBV30 with TRBJ2-1; TRBD2 is a possible D gene (5 bases). Deletions cut 1 base from V and 4 bases from J, with 11 bases between. The CDR3 is 14 residues long. Germline CDR1 and CDR2: GTSNPN and SVGIG (reference sequence). DNA of the CDR3: TGTGCCTGGAGTGGGGCTAGCCGTTACAATGAGCAGTTCTTC. This encodes CAWSGASRYNEQFF.

This chain links TRBV6-5 with TRBJ1-2; 8 bases are a match to TRBD1. In germline, CDR1 is MNHEY, CDR2 SVGAGI. The junction had 13 bases not matched to a gene; V was cut back by 6 bases and J by 7 bases. This CDR3 spans 15 amino acids. CDR3 loop: CASSRDRGGLGGYTF. The CDR3 coding sequence is TGTGCCAGCAGCCGCGACAGGGGAGGCCTGGGTGGCTACACCTTC.

The table lists this clone with a few counts. This chain joins TRBV29-1 and TRBJ1-1; weak D call: TRBD1 (6 bases). V was clipped by 3 bases and J by 5 bases, with 16 bases between them. The germline V gene has CDR1 SQVTM and CDR2 ANQGSEA. The CDR3 spans 14 residues. DNA of the CDR3: TGCAGCGTTGACTCCCGGACAGCCCCAACTGAAGCTTTCTTT. This sequence encodes CSVDSRTAPTEAFF.

The chain joins TRBV19 to TRBJ2-7, with D perhaps TRBD1 (5 bases). This CDR3 comprises 13 residues. Germline assignment: CDR1 LNHDA and CDR2 SQIVND (reference sequence). V was clipped by 1 base and J by 12 bases, with 16 bases between them. The CDR3 nucleotides are TGTGCCAGTAGTATAGGCGCCCTAGACAGACTGTACTTC. It encodes CASSIGALDRLYF. Combining the CDR3 with reference TRBV19 and TRBJ2-7 gives the whole variable domain DGGITQSPKYLFRKEGQNVTLSCEQNLNHDAMYWYRQDPGQGLRLIYYSQIVNDFQKGDIAEGYSVSREKKESFPLTVTSAQKNPTAFYLCASSIGALDRLYFGPGTRLTVT.

V is TRBV5-1 and J is TRBJ1-4; D is ambiguous. The germline V and J ends were trimmed by 3 bases and 3 bases, with 12 bases remaining between them. Germline values: CDR1 SGHRS, CDR2 YFSETQ. The CDR3 is 15 amino acids. In DNA, the CDR3 is TGCGCCAGCAGCTCCTCCACGGGAGCTAATGAAAAACTGTTTTTT. As protein: CASSSSTGANEKLFF.

The chain uses TRBV5-1 and TRBJ2-1; 10 bases are a match to TRBD2. J gave up 0 bases and V 4 bases, and 4 bases lay outside the gene matches. This CDR3 spans 16 amino acids. CDR1 is SGHRS, CDR2 YFSETQ, per germline. The CDR3 sequence is CASSDIAGGSYNEQFF. The CDR3 DNA reads TGCGCCAGCAGCGACATAGCGGGGGGCTCCTACAATGAGCAGTTCTTC.

The chain couples TRBV7-9 to TRBJ1-3; unclear D gene. V dropped 3 bases and J dropped 4 bases, with 7 bases sitting between them. The CDR3 loop spans 13 amino acids. CDR1 is SEHNR and CDR2 is FQNEAQ in the germline V gene (reference sequence). The CDR3 loop is CASSFTEGNTIYF. The CDR3 region has the DNA TGTGCCAGCAGCTTCACAGAAGGAAACACCATATATTTT.

The chain combines TRBV5-5 with TRBJ1-1; D ambiguous. CDR3 length equals 15 residues. Trimming cost V 8 bases and J 2 bases, with 19 bases left between them. CDR1 is SGHKS and CDR2 is YYEKEE in the germline V gene (reference sequence). The CDR3 here is CASRPSLGSNTEAFF. The CDR3 region has the DNA TGTGCCAGTCGACCTTCTTTGGGCAGTAACACTGAAGCTTTCTTT.

J is TRBJ2-5 and V is TRBV9; 7 nucleotides line up with TRBD1. The CDR3 extends over 16 amino acids. Per the germline V gene, CDR1 is SGDLS and CDR2 is YYNGEE. V was clipped by 3 bases and J by 2 bases; unmatched bases: 10. In DNA form, the CDR3 reads TGTGCCAGCAGCGCCCGGCTCGGGACAGCACAAGAGACCCAGTACTTC. This gives the protein CASSARLGTAQETQYF.

This chain joins TRBV18 and TRBJ2-7; 11 bases line up with TRBD2. Losses at the gene ends were 6 bases for V and 5 bases for J; bases not matched to a gene: 9. Germline V gene lookup returns CDR1 KGHSH and CDR2 LQKENI. This CDR3 contains 15 residues. In DNA form, the CDR3 reads TGTGCCAGCTCGCCGACTAGCGGGGCTCCCCACGAGCAGTACTTC. This sequence encodes CASSPTSGAPHEQYF.

This sequence joins TRBV10-3 and TRBJ2-3; 9 bases align to TRBD2. Trimming cost V 8 bases and J 2 bases; bases outside gene matches: 8. In germline, CDR1 is ENHRY, CDR2 SYGVKD. The length of the CDR3 is 15 residues. The CDR3 DNA follows: TGTGCCATCGGGGGTAGCGGGGGATACACAGATACGCAGTATTTT. Its translation: CAIGGSGGYTDTQYF.

The chain combines TRBV9 with TRBJ1-2; D gene unclear. Trimming stripped 4 bases from V and 0 bases from J, with 10 bases between. The CDR3 loop spans 14 amino acids. CDR1 and CDR2 (germline): SGDLS, YYNGEE. Here the CDR3 reads CASSPDSSNYGYTF. In DNA form, the CDR3 reads TGTGCCAGCAGCCCAGACTCTTCTAACTATGGCTACACCTTC. Full variable domain (remainder filled in from reference TRBV9 and TRBJ1-2): DSGVTQTPKHLITATGQRVTLRCSPRSGDLSVYWYQQSLDQGLQFLIQYYNGEERAKGNILERFSAQQFPDLHSELNLSSLELGDSALYFCASSPDSSNYGYTFGSGTRLTVV.

V gene TRBV28 combines with J gene TRBJ1-2, with D unclear. Trimming left V 10 bases short and J 8 bases short, with 14 bases between. Germline-derived CDR1 and CDR2 are MDHEN and SYDVKM. The CDR3 loop spans 11 amino acids. The CDR3 bases are TGTGCCACCCGTGGTCAGAGGGGCTACACCTTC. It translates to CATRGQRGYTF.

V gene TRBV6-1 combines with J gene TRBJ1-2; TRBD1 matches 8 bases. V was pared by 6 bases and J by 8 bases, with 14 bases of the junction left unmatched. Germline CDR1 and CDR2: MNHNS and SASEGT. This CDR3 comprises 15 residues. CDR3 region: CASRDYDRGPLGYTF. The CDR3 DNA sequence: TGTGCCAGCAGGGACTACGACAGGGGCCCTTTAGGCTACACCTTC.

The CDR3 DNA is TGTGCCAGCAGTTACACCCCCCGCGCTGAAGCTTTCTTT. Translated: CASSYTPRAEAFF. The chain uses TRBV6-5 and TRBJ1-1; D unclear. Germline V gene sequence: CDR1 MNHEY, CDR2 SVGAGI. Trimming stripped 2 bases from V and 6 bases from J, with 10 bases between. The CDR3 is 13 residues long.

The chain combines TRBV5-6 with TRBJ2-7, with 9 nucleotides matching TRBD2. Trimming cost V 4 bases and J 4 bases; bases outside gene matches: 6. Germline values: CDR1 SGHDT, CDR2 YYEEEE. The CDR3 is made up of 14 amino acids. The CDR3: CASSPRLAEYEQYF. CDR3 bases: TGTGCCAGCAGCCCCAGACTAGCGGAGTACGAGCAGTACTTC.

The CDR3 loop reads CASSRGYANTEAFF. In nucleotides, the CDR3 is TGTGCCAGCAGCAGGGGGTACGCGAACACTGAAGCTTTCTTT. The chain combines TRBV7-8 with TRBJ1-1, with D perhaps TRBD1 (6 bases). The germline V gene encodes CDR1 SGHVS and CDR2 FQNEAQ. V was pared by 5 bases and J by 1 base, with 11 bases between. The CDR3 is 14 amino acids.

The chain uses TRBV6-1 and TRBJ2-1, with no clear D. CDR3 length: 15 amino acids. Germline values: CDR1 MNHNS, CDR2 SASEGT. Trimming left V 3 bases short and J 3 bases short, with 12 bases between. The CDR3 here is CASSDLHFLYNEQFF. The DNA of the CDR3 is TGTGCCAGCAGTGATCTTCACTTCCTCTACAATGAGCAGTTCTTC.

V is TRBV4-1 and J is TRBJ1-1, with D possibly being TRBD1 (6 bases). CDR1 is MGHRA and CDR2 is YSYEKL in the germline V gene. This CDR3 has 15 amino acids. V lost 3 bases, J lost 0 bases, and 11 bases lay in between. The CDR3 reads CASSQAGTLNTEAFF. The CDR3 DNA is TGCGCCAGCAGCCAGGCCGGGACACTGAACACTGAAGCTTTCTTT.

V is TRBV5-1 and J is TRBJ2-3; tentatively, D is TRBD1 (5 bases). Germline CDR1 is SGHRS and CDR2 is YFSETQ. This CDR3 is built from 14 residues. V was trimmed by 0 bases and J by 1 base, leaving 6 bases between them. CDR3 coding DNA: TGCGCCAGCAGCTTGGTACAGGGCACAGATACGCAGTATTTT. Protein: CASSLVQGTDTQYF.

The chain recombines TRBV7-3 with TRBJ1-1; weak D call: TRBD1 (5 bases). Germline CDR1 SGHTA, CDR2 FQGTGA. Trimming cost V 1 base and J 4 bases, with 16 bases left between them. The CDR3 covers 16 residues. The CDR3 DNA is TGTGCCAGCAGCTTAAGAGGCGGGGGAAGTGGCACTGAAGCTTTCTTT. Translated: CASSLRGGGSGTEAFF. The variable domain in full, completed from reference TRBV7-3 and TRBJ1-1, reads GAGVSQTPSNKVTEKGKYVELRCDPISGHTALYWYRQSLGQGPEFLIYFQGTGAADDSGLPNDRFFAVRPEGSVSTLKIQRTERGDSAVYLCASSLRGGGSGTEAFFGQGTRLTVV.

CDR3 amino acids: CASSGLAGVSDTQYF. CDR3 nucleotide sequence: TGTGCCAGTAGTGGACTAGCGGGAGTTTCAGATACGCAGTATTTT. The chain couples TRBV19 to TRBJ2-3, with 13 bases fitting TRBD2. From germline, CDR1 is LNHDA and CDR2 SQIVND (reference sequence). The CDR3 is 15 amino acids. V was pared by 5 bases and J by 4 bases, with 3 bases of the junction left unmatched.

The chain employs TRBV7-9 and TRBJ2-1; D is ambiguous. This CDR3 region has 14 residues. Looked up from germline, CDR1 is SEHNR and CDR2 is FQNEAQ (reference sequence). Trimming shortened V by 5 bases and J by 0 bases, and 8 bases separated the two germline ends. In DNA form, the CDR3 reads TGTGCCAGCAGCCCCCCCGGCTCCTACAATGAGCAGTTCTTC. This sequence encodes CASSPPGSYNEQFF.

The rearrangement joins TRBV10-3 to TRBJ2-5, with 8 bases aligning to TRBD2. The CDR3 has 15 residues. The V and J ends lost 3 bases and 5 bases, in that order; junction bases with no gene match: 8. Per the germline V gene, CDR1 is ENHRY and CDR2 is SYGVKD. The CDR3 protein is CAISDQRELSETQYF. For the CDR3, the DNA is TGTGCCATCAGTGACCAGCGGGAGTTGTCGGAGACCCAGTACTTC.

The rearrangement links TRBV5-5 to TRBJ2-6, with 8 bases matching TRBD1. V lost 4 bases to trimming and J lost 2 bases; unmatched junction nucleotides: 5. Looked up from germline, CDR1 is SGHKS and CDR2 is YYEKEE (reference sequence). The CDR3 totals 16 residues. The CDR3 sequence: CASSQQGVAGANVLTF. The CDR3 region has the DNA TGTGCCAGCAGCCAACAGGGGGTAGCTGGGGCCAACGTCCTGACTTTC. Together with reference TRBV5-5 and TRBJ2-6, the CDR3 gives the full variable domain: DAGVTQSPTHLIKTRGQQVTLRCSPISGHKSVSWYQQVLGQGPQFIFQYYEKEERGRGNFPDRFSARQFPNYSSELNVNALLLGDSALYLCASSQQGVAGANVLTFGAGSRLTVL.

This clone has a single count. This chain uses TRBV19 with TRBJ1-1; D gene ambiguous. This CDR3 has 13 amino acids. Germline V gene lookup returns CDR1 LNHDA and CDR2 SQIVND (reference sequence). With 8 bases removed from V and 2 bases from J, the gap between germline ends came to 12 bases. The CDR3 loop reads CASGGAVNTEAFF. The CDR3 DNA is TGTGCCAGTGGAGGTGCAGTAAACACTGAAGCTTTCTTT.

The chain uses TRBV2 and TRBJ2-7; the D gene is possibly TRBD2 (5 bases). The germline V gene encodes CDR1 SNHLY and CDR2 FYNNEI. The CDR3 has 14 amino acids. Deletions cut 3 bases from V and 6 bases from J, with 15 bases between. The CDR3 here is CASSEVRGAAEQYF. The CDR3 nucleotides read TGTGCCAGCAGTGAGGTCCGGGGAGCCGCCGAGCAGTACTTC.

This sequence joins TRBV27 and TRBJ2-2; D is perhaps TRBD2 (5 bases). V dropped 6 bases and J dropped 7 bases, with 15 bases sitting between them. Germline CDR1 and CDR2: MNHEY and SMNVEV (reference sequence). This CDR3 has 14 residues. The CDR3 coding sequence is TGTGCCAGCAGCCCTCTCGGGGAAGGCGGGGAGCTGTTTTTT. Protein: CASSPLGEGGELFF.